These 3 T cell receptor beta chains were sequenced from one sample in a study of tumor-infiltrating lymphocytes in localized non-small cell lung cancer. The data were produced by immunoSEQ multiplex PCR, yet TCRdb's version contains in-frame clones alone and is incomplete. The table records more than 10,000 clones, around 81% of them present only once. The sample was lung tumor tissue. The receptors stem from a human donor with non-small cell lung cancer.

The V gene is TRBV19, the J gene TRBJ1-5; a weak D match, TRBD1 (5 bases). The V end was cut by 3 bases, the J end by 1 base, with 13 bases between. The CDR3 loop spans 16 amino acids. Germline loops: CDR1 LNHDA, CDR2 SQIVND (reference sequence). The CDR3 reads CASSILGPLSNQPQHF. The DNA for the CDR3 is TGTGCCAGTAGTATCCTGGGGCCGCTAAGCAATCAGCCCCAGCATTTT.

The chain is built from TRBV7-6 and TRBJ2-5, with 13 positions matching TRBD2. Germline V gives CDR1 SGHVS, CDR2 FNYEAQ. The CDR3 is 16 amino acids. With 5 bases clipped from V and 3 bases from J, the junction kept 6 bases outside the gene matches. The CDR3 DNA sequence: TGTGCCAGCAGCCAGACTAGCGGGAGGTCGAAAGAGACCCAGTACTTC. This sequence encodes CASSQTSGRSKETQYF.

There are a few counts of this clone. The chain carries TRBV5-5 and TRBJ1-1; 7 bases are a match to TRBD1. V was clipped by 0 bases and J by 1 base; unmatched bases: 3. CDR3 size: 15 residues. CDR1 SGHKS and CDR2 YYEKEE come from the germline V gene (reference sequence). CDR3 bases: TGTGCCAGCAGCTTGGCCGGGACAGCGAACACTGAAGCTTTCTTT. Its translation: CASSLAGTANTEAFF. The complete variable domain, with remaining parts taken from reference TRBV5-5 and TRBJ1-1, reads DAGVTQSPTHLIKTRGQQVTLRCSPISGHKSVSWYQQVLGQGPQFIFQYYEKEERGRGNFPDRFSARQFPNYSSELNVNALLLGDSALYLCASSLAGTANTEAFFGQGTRLTVV.